This TCR beta chain is from a study of beta chain features in type 1 diabetes (dated by TCRdb to the late 2010s). With regard to the full study: Mean age, gender distribution, total cell number and subset yield did not differ between patients and healthy donors. Across all samples, fewer than 130 million sorted cells were examined, and cell number per subset correlated strongly with RNA yield. The study compared TCRB repertoires of sorted circulating CD4+ T cell subsets between recently diagnosed type 1 diabetes patients and matched healthy donors. Whereas all 28 donors provided naive and central memory subsets, regulatory and stem cell-like memory subsets were isolated from just 8 patients and about 8 healthy donors. Results and caveats for the whole study, not just this receptor: Naive, central memory and regulatory TCRB repertoires appeared to be more alike among patients than among healthy donors. Because the HLA sub-analyses included only small numbers of individuals, any influence of HLA type on TCRB rearrangement was left unresolved. Sequencing cDNA rather than genomic DNA could over-represent highly expressing activated cells, although activation and CD3 levels did not differ between groups. PCR might favor shorter templates, but patient and control samples were amplified and corrected together, so any skew would affect both groups equally. Fewer insertions and more nucleotide deletions at VDJ recombination sites were observed in patients with type 1 diabetes, implying thymic rearrangement abnormalities. Type 1 diabetes patients showed a moderate but significant shortening of TCRB CDR3 length in all four CD4+ subsets.

Unmatched junction bases come to 6, with V trimmed by 5 bases and J by 2 bases. The CDR3 covers 17 residues, taking in both the cysteine and the phenylalanine. Just the 51-base CDR3 DNA is kept, in frame starting at base 1. The germline V gene encodes CDR1 SEHNR and CDR2 FQNEAQ (reference sequence). This clone was found a few times. The antigen this receptor binds is unknown. Nothing much larger sits one base from this clone, and base qualities are not available. The entire amount of isolated RNA was reverse transcribed using the High Capacity cDNA Reverse Transcription Kit, so the sequenced TCRB transcripts were expressed ones. Deep immunoSEQ sequencing was applied to naive, central memory and regulatory T cell samples, giving an average of roughly 3.6 million total reads per sample. After sorted cells were lysed in RLT buffer, RNA was extracted with DNase-treated RNeasy Micro or Mini kits, with the choice depending on cell number. Each cell subset was processed separately to prevent cross-contamination, with patient and healthy donor samples processed together. Using the immunoSEQ multiplex PCR, TCRB sequences were amplified from cDNA into 87-bp fragments spanning the CDR3 region. The amplicons were sequenced using the Illumina HiSeq platform. The paper's data handling went like this. PCR bias was computationally corrected using synthetic template baselines, reads within Hamming distance 2 were collapsed, and singletons that could not be merged were discarded. Reads were aligned against IMGT so that V, D and J genes, CDR3 length and insertions or deletions at six rearrangement sites could be assigned. Within each subset, clonotype counts were normalized to sorted cell number, and only after that were true diversity and Gini coefficients computed with the tcR R package. The overlap coefficient, calculated on TCRB nucleotide sequences, was used to quantify repertoire sharing. Out-of-frame TCRB sequences from naive cells were analyzed to stand in for the pre-selection repertoire. Entries here come from immuneACCESS through TCRdb and include only in-frame sequences with V and J called. Some clones fail to appear in such tables; in the studies checked, an unresolved V gene covers under half of the shortfall, and the cause of the remainder is unknown. V and J calls and clone size are given by that table; D and trimming were obtained from the DNA. A total of about 240,000 clones appear in this sample, about 15% of them only once. Jointly, the top ten make up around 0.019% of the sample.

Each donor gave one peripheral blood draw, approximately 120 mL on average, collected into heparinised tubes. A BD FACSAria II was used to sort naive, central memory, regulatory and stem cell-like memory CD4+ T cells with a panel that included CD45RO, CCR7, CD25, CD127, CD95 and CD27. A purity above 95% was achieved for all sorted populations. Right away, PBMCs were isolated by Lymphoprep density gradient centrifugation and were stained directly, with no culture step. So that batch effects would be minimized, each experiment stained and sorted samples in pairs, pairing one healthy donor with one patient.

Recombination linked TRBV7-9 to TRBJ2-3; the junction holds 14 bases that match TRBD2. The clonotype originates from a man aged 25-45 years with type 1 diabetes. The sequenced material came from naive CD4+ T cells from blood. Reading the label with the study, this specimen's cell subset or site is: true naive CD4+ T cells. The CDR3 region: CASSPRLAGGATDTQYF. The nucleotide sequence is given as TGTGCCAGCAGCCCCAGACTAGCGGGAGGGGCCACAGATACGCAGTATTTT. The reference TRBV7-9 and TRBJ2-3 proteins fill in what lies around the CDR3, so the full variable domain reads DTGVSQNPRHKITKRGQNVTFRCDPISEHNRLYWYRQTLGQGPEFLTYFQNEAQLEKSRLLSDRFSAERPKGSFSTLEIQRTEQGDSAMYLCASSPRLAGGATDTQYFGPGTRLTVL.